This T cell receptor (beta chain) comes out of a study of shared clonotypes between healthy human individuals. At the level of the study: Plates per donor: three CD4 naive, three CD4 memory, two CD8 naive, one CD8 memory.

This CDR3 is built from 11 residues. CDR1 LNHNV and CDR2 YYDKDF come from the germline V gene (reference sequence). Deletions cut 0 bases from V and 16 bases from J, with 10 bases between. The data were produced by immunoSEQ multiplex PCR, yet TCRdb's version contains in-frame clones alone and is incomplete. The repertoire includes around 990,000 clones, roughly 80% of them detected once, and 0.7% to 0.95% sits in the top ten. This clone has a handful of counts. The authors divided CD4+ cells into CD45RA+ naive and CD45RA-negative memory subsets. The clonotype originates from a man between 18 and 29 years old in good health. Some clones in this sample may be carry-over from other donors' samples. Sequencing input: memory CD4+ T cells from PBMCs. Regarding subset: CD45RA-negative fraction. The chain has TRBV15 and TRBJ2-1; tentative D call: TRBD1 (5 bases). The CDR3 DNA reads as TGTGCCACCAGCAGAGATGGCAGGGATTTCTTC. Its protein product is CATSRDGRDFF.